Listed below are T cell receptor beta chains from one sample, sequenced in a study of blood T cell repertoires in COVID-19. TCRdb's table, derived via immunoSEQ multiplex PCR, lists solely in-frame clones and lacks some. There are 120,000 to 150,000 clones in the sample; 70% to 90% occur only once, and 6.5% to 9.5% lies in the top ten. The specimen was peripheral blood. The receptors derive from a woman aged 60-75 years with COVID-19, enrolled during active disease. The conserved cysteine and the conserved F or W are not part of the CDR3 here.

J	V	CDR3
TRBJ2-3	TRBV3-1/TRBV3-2	ASSQATSGGTDTQY
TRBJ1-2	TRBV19	ASKDRAYGYT
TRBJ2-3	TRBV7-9	ASSLESGVTDTQY
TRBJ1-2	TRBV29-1	SDAGTGGYGYT
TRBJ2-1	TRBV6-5	ASETGNEQF
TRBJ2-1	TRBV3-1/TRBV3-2	ASSQTAGTAHNEQF
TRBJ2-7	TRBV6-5	ASRWGQGAFEQY
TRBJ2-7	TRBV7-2	ASSRRQGGSYEQY
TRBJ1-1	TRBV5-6	ASSLDRGGTEAF
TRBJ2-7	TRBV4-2	ASSQAGAGRQNYEQY
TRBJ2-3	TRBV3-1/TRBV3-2	ASSNRGGATDTQY
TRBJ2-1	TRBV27	ASSAPGAYEQF
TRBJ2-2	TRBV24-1	ATSPWTGGDTGELF
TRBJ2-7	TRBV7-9	ASSYLPGTAERNEQY
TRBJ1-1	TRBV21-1	ASSKPGTGQVPQTVKTTEAF
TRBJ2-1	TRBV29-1	SVQIIGDNEQF